One TCR beta chain is described in this entry. In its sample, this clonotype comes out as medium-sized (0.01 to 0.1%). Base quality data are lacking; no much larger clone is found one base away. The intended sense of this specimen's treatment or condition label: live attenuated yellow fever vaccine strain. PBMCs were isolated from peripheral blood using a standard Ficoll-Paque protocol. For sorted memory subsets, RNA extraction was done with the RNeasy Micro Kit. V was cut back by 7 bases and J by 6 bases, leaving a gap of 16 bases between them. Taken from cysteine to phenylalanine, the CDR3 has 13 residues. Of the read, only the CDR3 DNA is kept; its 39 bases are in frame from base 1. This sample is part of a study of T cells after yellow fever vaccination (dated by TCRdb to about 2019). Describing the broader study: Using CD3, CD45RA, CCR7 and CD95 staining, memory subsets (EM, EMRA, CM and Tscm) were sorted on a BD FACS Aria III. The SMART-Seq v4 Ultra Low Input RNA kit was used to prepare libraries from fractions with low cell numbers. To follow T-cell clones before and after both primary and booster YFV17D yellow fever vaccination, bulk TCR alpha and beta repertoires underwent longitudinal sequencing. The cohort comprised two healthy male donors, one aged 18 to 30 and one aged 30 to 40 years. Bulk PBMC replicates and cell subsets were isolated from blood drawn at multiple timepoints before and after both primary and secondary immunization. Memory subsets were sorted on days 0, 15 and 45 and at 18 months after primary vaccination, and on days 0, 15 and 45 after the 30-year booster. Here is what the overall study found, with its caveats: A small fraction of clonotypes appeared in both the CD4 and CD8 compartments, likely as a result of convergent recombination. In the sorted memory subsets on day 0, nearly all of the vaccine-responding clonotypes fell below detection. Compared with the primary T-cell response, the secondary T-cell response was faster but weaker, reaching its peak on day 5 rather than on day 15. Because only a couple of donors were included in the study, the extent to which the findings can be generalized is limited. FACS-sorted repertoires could contain abundant contaminating clonotypes from the bulk population, so computational filtering was required. After the booster, most clones that had expanded after primary vaccination were detected again (nearly 98% of CD4 and around 88% of CD8), suggesting broad maintenance of memory.

Synthesis of TCR cDNA relied on 5'RACE template switching, a step that introduced a universal primer site along with unique molecular identifiers. Priming of cDNA synthesis was performed from both the TCR alpha and TCR beta constant segments. Two PCR steps were used to amplify libraries, with sample barcodes and sequencing adapters being added in the second step. Sequencing of the libraries was done on either Illumina HiSeq 2500 (2x100 bp) or NovaSeq (2x150 bp). The study's own analysis went as follows. Demultiplexing of reads and collapsing into UMI consensus sequences were performed with MIGEC, and V(D)J alignment was carried out with MiXCR. Vaccine-responding clonotypes were identified with edgeR using replicate PBMC samples, with FDR below 0.01 and a log2 fold change above 5 up to day 15 being required. Each bulk clonotype was labeled CD4 or CD8 based on which sequenced repertoire, CD4 or CD8, contained the clonotype at higher abundance. To estimate the distribution of each clone across memory phenotypes, clonotype frequencies in memory subsets were weighted by FACS-sorted cell numbers. TCRdb reprocessed the public reads (quality trimming at Q25 with fastp, clone calling with MiXCR) and kept in-frame beta chains. When rows share a CDR3 protein, they turn into one entry using the most common DNA and genes. V and J calls and clone size were set by TCRdb, not the authors. This sample gives a few thousand distinct CDR3 sequences in total; around 3.5% of them show up just once. Of the sample, around 64% is held by the ten largest clones.

This chain is built from TRBV12-3 or TRBV12-4 and TRBJ2-7; TRBD1 is perhaps the D gene, given 5 matching bases. The material sequenced was PBMCs, either bulk or a sorted T-cell subset (CD4+, CD8+, memory, or dextramer-sorted; not recorded which), taken 15 days after the yellow fever booster vaccination. The TCR sequence derives from a man aged 25-45 years who received the YFV17D yellow fever vaccine. The bases read TGTGCCAGCATTCTAGGGGTCGGCGGCGAGCAGTACTTC. Its product reads: CASILGVGGEQYF.